The clone carrying this TCR beta chain was observed a handful of times. The antigen remains undetermined. This record belongs to a study of blood T cells in healthy people across ages. Sample-barcoded 5' priming and a J-beta primer mix drove a second PCR of roughly 6 to 12 cycles. TCRdb passed the 5' RACE reads through MiXCR, listing each CDR3 protein once. The sample contains 1.5 million to 2 million distinct CDR3 sequences, about two fifths of which appear only once. V shed 4 bases, J shed 5 bases, and the junction held 10 bases outside the gene matches. Germline V gene data show CDR1 as SGHRS and CDR2 as YFSETQ. The CDR3 runs to 15 residues. Overall study results and limits: The authors considered diversity estimates from one million T cells to be underestimates.

Total RNA was extracted at no less than 5.5 micrograms per sample. The sample was blood. The sequence was collected from a human donor in good health. The rearrangement links TRBV5-1 to TRBJ2-7, with 9 bases fitting TRBD2. The CDR3 DNA sequence: TGCGCCAGCAGCGCTACGGCGGGGGGGAGAGACGAGCAGTACTTC. Its protein is CASSATAGGRDEQYF.